This TCR beta chain was captured by sequencing in a study of Ad26.COV2.S vaccination and SARS-CoV-2 variants. Study-level findings and limits: Similar non-spike TCR breadth was observed in recipients of vaccine and of placebo. The placebo group had lower spike-specific TCR breadth than the vaccine recipients did. Estimates derived from TCR breadth and depth analyses may have underestimated total T cell responses.

Treatment described: some 19 received Ad26.COV2.S at low or high dose, single or two shots; several received placebo; per-sample allocation not given. Specimens were obtained on day 63 following the first vaccine or placebo injection. The CDR3 has 14 amino acids. Per germline, CDR1 KGHSH and CDR2 LQKENI. Deletions cut 3 bases from V and 3 bases from J, with 11 bases between. In its sample, this clone was seen once. Its antigen is as yet unknown. Sequencing was performed with immunoSEQ multiplex PCR; in TCRdb, only in-frame clones are kept and a portion is missing. The sample gives 380,000 or so clones, under 90% of which show up once; around 7% is in the top ten.

The J gene is TRBJ1-1, the V gene TRBV18; tentatively, D is TRBD1 (6 bases). The source material was peripheral blood, sampled in a trial of Ad26.COV2.S vaccine versus placebo. This receptor was obtained from a person between 18 and 65 years old who received the Ad26.COV2.S COVID-19 vaccine or a placebo. CDR3: CASSPDRPDTEAFF. The CDR3 DNA follows: TGTGCCAGCTCACCGGACAGACCCGACACTGAAGCTTTCTTT.